The 21 T cell receptor beta chains below all came from one sample that was sequenced in a study of control samples from healthy donors and cancer patients. Clones were read by immunoSEQ multiplex PCR, and TCRdb kept only the in-frame ones, dropping some. The sample consists of around 110,000 clones, 80% to 90% of them appearing once. What was sequenced was PBMCs. The receptor set was obtained from a woman in her 50s with colorectal cancer.

CDR3 sequence reads: CASSPNLWTSGGAGELFF. The DNA for the CDR3 is TGTGCCAGCAGCCCCAATCTATGGACTAGCGGGGGGGCCGGGGAGCTGTTTTTT. The chain has TRBV27 and TRBJ2-2, with TRBD2 matching 15 bases. Germline V gene lookup returns CDR1 MNHEY and CDR2 SMNVEV (reference sequence). Trimming removed 6 bases from V and 6 bases from J; junction bases left unmatched: 11. This CDR3 region has 18 residues.

The CDR3 here is CASPLRGGTKNIQYF. The CDR3 DNA sequence: TGTGCCAGCCCCCTGCGGGGAGGGACCAAAAACATTCAGTACTTC. This chain joins TRBV7-3 and TRBJ2-4; the match to TRBD2 covers 7 bases. The junction had 9 bases not matched to a gene; V was cut back by 8 bases and J by 2 bases. The V gene's germline CDR1 is SGHTA and CDR2 FQGTGA. The CDR3 is made up of 15 amino acids. The variable domain in full, completed from reference TRBV7-3 and TRBJ2-4, reads GAGVSQTPSNKVTEKGKYVELRCDPISGHTALYWYRQSLGQGPEFLIYFQGTGAADDSGLPNDRFFAVRPEGSVSTLKIQRTERGDSAVYLCASPLRGGTKNIQYFGAGTRLSVL.

This sequence joins TRBV4-2 and TRBJ2-7; the D gene is possibly TRBD2 (6 bases). CDR1 is LGHNA and CDR2 is YNFKEQ in the germline V gene. The V and J ends lost 0 bases and 2 bases respectively, with 20 bases between them. The CDR3 has 18 amino acids. The CDR3 coding sequence is TGTGCCAGCAGCCAAGATTGGGGTAGCGGAACACCTGCCTACGAGCAGTACTTC. Amino acids: CASSQDWGSGTPAYEQYF.

The genes are TRBV9 and TRBJ1-3, with D hard to call. The V end lost 0 bases, the J end lost 9 bases, and 34 bases lay between the germline ends. From germline, CDR1 is SGDLS and CDR2 YYNGEE. The CDR3 totals 21 residues. In nucleotides, the CDR3 is TGTGCCAGCAGCGTAGAAATTCCGCGGGGTGGAAACGCACCCCCGAGCAGCACCATATATTTT. Its protein is CASSVEIPRGGNAPPSSTIYF.

The chain joins TRBV11-2 to TRBJ2-7; no reliable D call. The V end lost 7 bases, the J end lost 2 bases, and 15 bases lay between the germline ends. Looked up from germline, CDR1 is SGHAT and CDR2 is FQNNGV. The CDR3 has 14 amino acids. CDR3 residues: CASTPDIPPYEQYF. The CDR3 DNA reads TGTGCCAGCACCCCAGACATCCCACCCTACGAGCAGTACTTC.

This rearrangement joins TRBV3-1 (or the pseudogene TRBV3-2) to TRBJ2-7; D not certain. Per the germline V gene, CDR1 is LGHDT and CDR2 is YNNKEL (reference sequence). Deletions cut 0 bases from V and 3 bases from J, with 6 bases between. The CDR3 contains 13 residues. This CDR3 is CASSQEMNYEQYF. The CDR3 region has the DNA TGTGCCAGCAGCCAAGAAATGAACTACGAGCAGTACTTC.

CDR3 region: CATSDLKGVTGELFF. The CDR3 bases are TGTGCCACCAGTGATTTGAAGGGGGTCACCGGGGAGCTGTTTTTT. This chain connects TRBV24-1 to TRBJ2-2, with D perhaps matching TRBD1 (6 bases). This CDR3 has 15 residues. Between the trimmed V and J ends, which lost 0 bases and 4 bases, there was a span of 8 bases. Germline-derived CDR1 and CDR2 are KGHDR and SFDVKD.

This chain joins TRBV9 and TRBJ2-2; 7 positions match TRBD1. CDR1 and CDR2 from the germline V gene are SGDLS and YYNGEE. The CDR3 runs to 17 residues. V dropped 3 bases and J dropped 4; count of bases not matched to a gene: 12. The CDR3 here is CASSDRGWFVSTGELFF. DNA for the CDR3: TGTGCCAGCAGCGACAGGGGCTGGTTCGTTTCCACCGGGGAGCTGTTTTTT.

V is TRBV19 and J is TRBJ1-5; D is possibly TRBD1 (6 bases). The CDR3 runs 14 residues. Trimming left V 7 bases short and J 3 bases short, with 13 bases between. Germline CDR1 is LNHDA and CDR2 is SQIVND (reference sequence). The CDR3 sequence is CASKGTPDNQPQHF. For the CDR3, the DNA is TGTGCCAGTAAAGGGACACCAGACAATCAGCCCCAGCATTTT.

This chain connects TRBV19 to TRBJ2-3; D uncertain. The V end was cut by 3 bases, the J end by 0 bases, with 10 bases between. Germline V gene lookup returns CDR1 LNHDA and CDR2 SQIVND (reference sequence). This CDR3 has 15 residues. CDR3 in amino acids: CASSIFPASTDTQYF. CDR3 nucleotides: TGTGCCAGTAGTATCTTCCCAGCCAGCACAGATACGCAGTATTTT.

The chain combines TRBV9 with TRBJ2-1, with 8 bases identical to TRBD2. This CDR3 comprises 14 residues. J was trimmed by 8 bases and V by 4 bases; bases with no gene match: 8. Germline CDR1 is SGDLS and CDR2 is YYNGEE. This CDR3 is CASSQSGRVDEQFF. The DNA of the CDR3 is TGTGCCAGCAGCCAGAGCGGGAGAGTCGATGAGCAGTTCTTC.

V is TRBV21-1 and J is TRBJ2-7. TRBV21-1 is deemed a pseudogene. The CDR3 has 13 residues. CDR3 residues: CARPTCPRYEQYF. The DNA for the CDR3 is TGTGCCAGGCCGACCTGTCCGCGCTACGAGCAGTACTTC.

V and J are TRBV2 and TRBJ2-7; D remains unclear. The V end lost 8 bases, the J end lost 0 bases, and 8 bases lay between the germline ends. There are 12 residues in the CDR3. Germline-derived CDR1 and CDR2 are SNHLY and FYNNEI. For the CDR3, the DNA is TGTGCCAGCGAGGAAAGCTCCTACGAGCAGTACTTC. It yields the protein CASEESSYEQYF.

The rearrangement uses TRBV6-5 and TRBJ1-3, with D unclear. The germline V and J ends were trimmed by 6 bases and 0 bases, with 12 bases remaining between them. Germline lookup yields CDR1 MNHEY and CDR2 SVGAGI. This CDR3 spans 15 amino acids. The CDR3 DNA is TGTGCCAGCAGCAACCGGGTCCGCTCTGGAAACACCATATATTTT. As protein: CASSNRVRSGNTIYF.

The chain links TRBV19 to TRBJ2-7, with 9 bases aligning to TRBD2. Germline assignment: CDR1 LNHDA and CDR2 SQIVND (reference sequence). The CDR3 contains 14 residues. V lost 5 bases and J lost 5; bases outside the gene matches: 7. CDR3 nucleotides: TGTGCCAGTAGTGAGTTAGCGGGAGTGAACGAGCAGTACTTC. Translating gives CASSELAGVNEQYF.

V and J are TRBV5-1 and TRBJ2-5, with TRBD2 as a possible D gene (6 bases). Germline V gene data show CDR1 as SGHRS and CDR2 as YFSETQ. The V gene lost 4 bases and the J gene lost 4 bases, with 14 bases spanning the gap. The CDR3 is made up of 14 amino acids. The CDR3 DNA sequence: TGCGCCAGCAGCCTGGGGGGTGTGGGAGAGACCCAGTACTTC. This sequence encodes CASSLGGVGETQYF.

The rearrangement joins TRBV19 to TRBJ2-5; TRBD2 matches at 11 bases. From germline, CDR1 is LNHDA and CDR2 SQIVND (reference sequence). This CDR3 region has 17 residues. V lost 3 bases to trimming and J lost 3 bases; unmatched junction nucleotides: 9. The CDR3 region has the DNA TGTGCCAGTAGTATCCGGGTGACTAGCGGGATCGAAGAGACCCAGTACTTC. Its protein is CASSIRVTSGIEETQYF. Combining the CDR3 with reference TRBV19 and TRBJ2-5 gives the whole variable domain DGGITQSPKYLFRKEGQNVTLSCEQNLNHDAMYWYRQDPGQGLRLIYYSQIVNDFQKGDIAEGYSVSREKKESFPLTVTSAQKNPTAFYLCASSIRVTSGIEETQYFGPGTRLLVL.

The chain uses TRBV27 and TRBJ2-1; D is possibly TRBD1 (5 bases). Germline CDR1 MNHEY, CDR2 SMNVEV (reference sequence). With 8 bases removed from V and 0 bases from J, the gap between germline ends came to 11 bases. The CDR3 sequence is 14 residues long. The CDR3 coding sequence is TGTGCCAGCCGCAGGGTCAGCTCCTACAATGAGCAGTTCTTC. This encodes CASRRVSSYNEQFF.

The CDR3 loop is CASSDDRTQETQYF. CDR3 sequence (DNA): TGTGCCAGCAGCGACGACAGGACTCAAGAGACCCAGTACTTC. V gene TRBV25-1 combines with J gene TRBJ2-5, with a tentative D call TRBD1 (6 bases). The length of the CDR3 is 14 residues. The V end lost 6 bases, the J end lost 2 bases, and 13 bases lay between the germline ends. Per the germline V gene, CDR1 is MGHDK and CDR2 is SYGVNS.

V and J are TRBV19 and TRBJ2-1; no clear D. Germline loops: CDR1 LNHDA, CDR2 SQIVND (reference sequence). This CDR3 comprises 14 residues. With 5 bases removed from V and 9 bases from J, the gap between germline ends came to 17 bases. This CDR3 is CASSGSSSSPEQFF. Here the CDR3 DNA reads TGTGCCAGTAGTGGAAGCAGTTCCTCCCCTGAGCAGTTCTTC.

V gene TRBV5-4 combines with J gene TRBJ2-3; no reliable D call. Trimming stripped 0 bases from V and 5 bases from J, with 7 bases between. This CDR3 has 13 amino acids. Germline V gene sequence: CDR1 SGHNT, CDR2 YYREEE (reference sequence). The DNA of the CDR3 is TGTGCCAGCAGCTTGGAGTATTTAGATACGCAGTATTTT. This sequence encodes CASSLEYLDTQYF.